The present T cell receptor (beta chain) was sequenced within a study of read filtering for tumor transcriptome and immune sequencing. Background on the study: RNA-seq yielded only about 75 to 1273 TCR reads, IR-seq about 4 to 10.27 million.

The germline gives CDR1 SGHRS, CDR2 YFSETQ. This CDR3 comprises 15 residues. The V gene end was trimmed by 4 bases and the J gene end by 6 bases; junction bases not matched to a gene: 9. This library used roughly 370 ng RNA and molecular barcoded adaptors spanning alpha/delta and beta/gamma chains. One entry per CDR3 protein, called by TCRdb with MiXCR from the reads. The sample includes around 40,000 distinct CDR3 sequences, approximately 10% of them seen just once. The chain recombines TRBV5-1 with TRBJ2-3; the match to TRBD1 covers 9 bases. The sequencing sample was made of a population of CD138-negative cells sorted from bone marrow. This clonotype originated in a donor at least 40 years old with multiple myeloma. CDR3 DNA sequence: TGCGCCAGCAGCATAGGACAGGGGAGTTACGATACGCAGTATTTT. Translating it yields CASSIGQGSYDTQYF.